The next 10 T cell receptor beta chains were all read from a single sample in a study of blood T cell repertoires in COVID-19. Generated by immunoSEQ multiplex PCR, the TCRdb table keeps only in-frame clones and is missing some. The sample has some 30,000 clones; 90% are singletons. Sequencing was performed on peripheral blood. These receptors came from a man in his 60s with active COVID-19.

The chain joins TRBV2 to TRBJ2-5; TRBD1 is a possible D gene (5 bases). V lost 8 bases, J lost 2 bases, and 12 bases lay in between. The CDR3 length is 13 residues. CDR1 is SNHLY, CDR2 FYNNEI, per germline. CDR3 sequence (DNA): TGTGCCAGCGGCAGGGTTAGGCAAGAGACCCAGTACTTC. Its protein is CASGRVRQETQYF.

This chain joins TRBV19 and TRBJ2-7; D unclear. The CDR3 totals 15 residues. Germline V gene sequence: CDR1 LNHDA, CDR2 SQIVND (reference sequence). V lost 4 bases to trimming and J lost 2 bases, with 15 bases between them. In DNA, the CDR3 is TGTGCCAGTAGTAGCTTGTGGGCAGACCCCTACGAGCAGTACTTC. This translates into CASSSLWADPYEQYF.

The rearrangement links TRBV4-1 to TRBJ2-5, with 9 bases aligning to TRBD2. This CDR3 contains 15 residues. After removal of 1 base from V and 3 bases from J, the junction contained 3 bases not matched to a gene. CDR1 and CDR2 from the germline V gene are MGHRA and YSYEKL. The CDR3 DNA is TGCGCCAGCAGCCAAGGGCGGGGGGGTGAAGAGACCCAGTACTTC. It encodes CASSQGRGGEETQYF.

CDR3 coding DNA: TGTGCCAGCAGCGAATACAGGGATTTTGAGCAGTACTTC. This codes for CASSEYRDFEQYF. V is TRBV2 and J is TRBJ2-7; maybe TRBD1 (6 bases). Between the trimmed V and J ends, which lost 6 bases and 7 bases, there was a span of 16 bases. The CDR3 totals 13 residues. Germline V gene sequence: CDR1 SNHLY, CDR2 FYNNEI. Combining the CDR3 with reference TRBV2 and TRBJ2-7 gives the whole variable domain EPEVTQTPSHQVTQMGQEVILRCVPISNHLYFYWYRQILGQKVEFLVSFYNNEISEKSEIFDDQFSVERPDGSNFTLKIRSTKLEDSAMYFCASSEYRDFEQYFGPGTRLTVT.

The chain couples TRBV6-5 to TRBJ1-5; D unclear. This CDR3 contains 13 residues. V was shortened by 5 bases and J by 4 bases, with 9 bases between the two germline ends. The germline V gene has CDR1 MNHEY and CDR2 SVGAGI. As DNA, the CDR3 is TGTGCCAGCAGTAGACAAACTAATCAGCCCCAGCATTTT. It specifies CASSRQTNQPQHF.

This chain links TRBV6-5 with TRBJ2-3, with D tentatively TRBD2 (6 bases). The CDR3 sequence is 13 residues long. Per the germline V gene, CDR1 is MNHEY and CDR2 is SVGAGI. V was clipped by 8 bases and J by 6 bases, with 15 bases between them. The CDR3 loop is CASGGLSPDTQYF. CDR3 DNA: TGTGCCAGCGGCGGACTAAGTCCGGATACGCAGTATTTT.

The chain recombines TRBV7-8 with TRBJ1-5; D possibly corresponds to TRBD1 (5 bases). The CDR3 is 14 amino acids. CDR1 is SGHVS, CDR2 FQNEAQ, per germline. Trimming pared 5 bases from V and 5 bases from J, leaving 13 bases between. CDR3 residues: CASSNSGQYQPQHF. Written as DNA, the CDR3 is TGTGCCAGCAGCAACTCAGGGCAGTATCAGCCCCAGCATTTT.

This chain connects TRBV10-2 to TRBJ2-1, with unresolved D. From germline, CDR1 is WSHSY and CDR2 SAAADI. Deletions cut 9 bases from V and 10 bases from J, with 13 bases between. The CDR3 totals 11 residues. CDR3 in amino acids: CASETLEEQFF. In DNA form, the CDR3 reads TGCGCCAGTGAGACTCTAGAAGAGCAGTTCTTC.

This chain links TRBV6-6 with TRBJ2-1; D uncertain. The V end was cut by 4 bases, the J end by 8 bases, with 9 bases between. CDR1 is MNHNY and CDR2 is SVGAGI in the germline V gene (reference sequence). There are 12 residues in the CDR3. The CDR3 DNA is TGTGCCAGCAGTTTACCGATAGATGAGCAGTTCTTC. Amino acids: CASSLPIDEQFF.

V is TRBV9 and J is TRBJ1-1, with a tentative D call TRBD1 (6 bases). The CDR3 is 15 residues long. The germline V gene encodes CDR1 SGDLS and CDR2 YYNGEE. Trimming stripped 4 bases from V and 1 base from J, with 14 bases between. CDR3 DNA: TGTGCCAGCAGCCCGACCCGACAGGAGAACACTGAAGCTTTCTTT. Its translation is CASSPTRQENTEAFF.